This entry is about one T cell receptor beta chain. This clonotype was observed a handful of times. The specificity of this receptor is unknown. Base-call qualities are not available, and no considerably larger clone is one nucleotide away. This sample stems from a study of tumor-infiltrating lymphocytes in primary liver carcinoma (dated by TCRdb to between 2016 and 2019). Some background on the complete study: The five patients, three men and two women aged 30 to 69 years, had hepatocellular carcinoma (four) or combined HCC and intrahepatic cholangiocarcinoma (one). The five patients had tumors staged T1-T3 N0M0, with maximum diameters ranging from about 4.2 to 10 cm. Each sample produced about 3.65 to 7.5 million productive TCRbeta reads, and read depth showed no significant difference between tissue types. Across five regions of each liver tumor, along with adjacent normal tissue and blood, the study brought together TCRbeta repertoire sequencing, expression microarrays and whole-exome sequencing. A total of 35 specimens from 5 patients went through TCRbeta repertoire sequencing, namely 25 tumor regions, 5 adjacent noncancerous liver tissues and 5 peripheral blood samples. To link TCRbeta repertoire diversity to the local molecular phenotype, the roughly 24 tumor region samples were profiled with Agilent mRNA microarrays. Reproducibility between technical replicate repertoires was high, with correlation coefficients above 0.98 and mean shared-clone rates approximately 0.91.

Study-wide conclusions, independent of this receptor: The top 250 clones accounted for a significantly greater share of the repertoire in tumors than in blood (p = 0.039). Only 4 to 6 patients were included in the study, and the authors note that the findings should be validated in a larger study. Only about 7-25% of top clones were present in all five regions of a tumor, suggesting spatial heterogeneity of tumor-infiltrating T cells. Only the TCR beta chain was sequenced, which likely underestimates true repertoire diversity because unpaired alpha chains were not captured. Since the samples were bulk and unsorted, there was no way to compare CD4+ and CD8+ T cell repertoires. Repertoire overlap was found to be higher between tumor regions (mean roughly 35%) than between tumor-adjacent (around 17%) or tumor-blood (around 15%) pairs, consistent with antigen-driven expansion.

Without any cell sorting, total RNA and DNA were co-extracted from approximately 20-30 mg of bulk tissue using the AllPrep DNA/RNA mini kit. Between November 2015 and March 2016, roughly five patients in China with histopathologically diagnosed primary liver carcinoma had their tumors surgically resected. At the time of sampling, the patients were treatment-naive and had chronic HBV infection. Five spatially separated regions were sampled from each tumor: the superior, inferior, left-lateral and right-lateral poles, plus the tumor centre. Histological examination found more than 80% viable tumor cells in every tumor sample. Fresh tumor and adjacent tissue pieces were bisected; one half was stored in RNAlater at -80°C, the other sent for histology. Starting from approximately 0.5 ug total RNA, TCRbeta-specific cDNA was produced by reverse transcription with a constant-region primer and ProtoScript II reverse transcriptase. Construction of the TCRbeta libraries relied on three nested rounds of multiplex PCR, following a slightly modified ARM-PCR procedure. Each of the first two PCR rounds ran for approximately 11 cycles using multiplex TRBV1-TRBV30 forward primers together with a Cbeta reverse primer. A final 25-cycle PCR with Deep VentR polymerase added sample barcodes and Illumina adapters. Before sequencing, amplicons of 200-500 bp were gel-purified using a QIAquick gel extraction kit. TCRbeta amplicons were sequenced on an Illumina HiSeq 2500 with 250-bp paired-end reads. Per the source publication's procedure: Reads were quality-trimmed with Trimmomatic v0.33, and paired reads were merged with FLASH v1.2.11 to recover full CDR3 sequences. MiGEC v1.2.1b assigned V, D and J germline segments to the rearranged TCRbeta sequences. Clonotype statistics and Shannon-Wiener diversity indices were calculated with VDJtools v1.0.0. Except for diversity analysis, only each sample's 250 most abundant clonotypes were used in subsequent analyses to reduce sampling bias. The public sequencing data were trimmed at Q25 with fastp and processed into clonotypes with MiXCR by TCRdb, which kept only in-frame beta chains. Each entry is one CDR3 protein sequence, shown with its most common DNA and genes. The V and J calls were determined by TCRdb, not by the authors. This sample gives 100,000 or so distinct CDR3 sequences in total; around two thirds of them show up just once. The ten largest clones take up 9.5% of the sample.

Including the terminal cysteine and phenylalanine, the CDR3 comprises 17 residues. Kept here is only the CDR3 DNA, which spans 51 bases and is read in frame from base 1. CDR1 and CDR2, looked up from the germline V gene (reference sequence), are GTSNPN and SVGIG. Trimming accounts for 0 bases at V and 2 bases at J, while the number of junction bases matched to no gene is 9. This receptor was obtained from a woman in her sixties or seventies with primary liver carcinoma and hepatitis B virus infection. The receptor chain draws on TRBV30 and TRBJ2-3; TRBD1 agrees with 9 junctional bases. Sequenced material: liver tumor tissue from sampling region 5. What the cell subset or site label conveys for this sample: tumor region T5, tumor centre. The CDR3 region has the sequence CAWSVRGTGTLTDTQYF. The bases are TGTGCCTGGAGTGTACGAGGGACAGGGACCCTCACAGATACGCAGTATTTT.